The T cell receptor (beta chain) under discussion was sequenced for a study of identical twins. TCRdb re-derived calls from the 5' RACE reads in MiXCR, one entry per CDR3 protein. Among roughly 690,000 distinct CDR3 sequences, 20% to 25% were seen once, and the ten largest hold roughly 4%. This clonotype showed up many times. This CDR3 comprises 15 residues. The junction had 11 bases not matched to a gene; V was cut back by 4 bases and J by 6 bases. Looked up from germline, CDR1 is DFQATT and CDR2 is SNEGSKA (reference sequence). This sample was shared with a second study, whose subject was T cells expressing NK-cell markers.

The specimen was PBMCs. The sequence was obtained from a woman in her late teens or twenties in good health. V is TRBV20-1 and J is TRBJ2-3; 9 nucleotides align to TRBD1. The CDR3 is CSAMKQGASRDTQYF. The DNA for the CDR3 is TGCAGTGCTATGAAACAGGGGGCAAGTCGCGATACGCAGTATTTT.